This T cell receptor beta chain was sequenced for a study of cytomegalovirus exposure and HLA in healthy donors (dated by TCRdb to 2015 to 2018). Broadly, across the study: According to a later analysis, one platform produced both the roughly 130 validation repertoires and the 550 to 800 repertoires of the first cohort. The study aimed to test whether signatures of past pathogen exposure could be identified by cataloging public T cell receptors. Along with the 666-subject first cohort, a separate validation cohort of over 90 different subjects was used. To predict cytomegalovirus infection status, the study combined high-throughput TCR immunosequencing, statistical association of individual TCRs with disease status, and machine learning. The research as a whole found: The study gave a list of 150 to 200 TCR beta chains associated with cytomegalovirus. Three of the identified cytomegalovirus-associated TCR beta chains were confirmed in vitro to be specific for cytomegalovirus antigens. A later analysis lacked HLA typing for the validation cohort, so it scored co-occurrence in that cohort across all 130 or so repertoires. Across donors, most TCR sequences were observed very rarely, whereas some public TCRs were present in many individuals. In a later analysis, TCRs clustered in the first cohort were found to also tend to co-occur in the 120 or so validation repertoires, with 94% of cluster scores above 0. The authors suggested that the approach could potentially be extended to other disease states and immunological phenotypes. Cytomegalovirus status was reported to be diagnosed by the classifier with high specificity and sensitivity in both the original and validation cohorts.

Here V drops 0 bases and J drops 2 bases, and the junction holds 6 bases not matched to any gene. The CDR3 measures 16 amino acids from cysteine to phenylalanine. The CDR3 DNA has 48 bases and is translated from base 1. Based on the germline V gene, the CDR1 and CDR2 sequences are MGHRA and YSYEKL. Receptors were amplified or captured by the immunoSEQ multiplex PCR assay. Processing in the source paper ran as follows. A statistical classification framework was built to diagnose cytomegalovirus status from the catalog of TCR beta chain sequences. Sourced from immuneACCESS, this table was stored by TCRdb with only in-frame sequences that have V and J called. A share of the clones is absent; for the studies checked, an unresolved V gene accounts for under half, and the remainder has no known explanation. V and J calls and clone size are given by that table; D and trimming were obtained from the DNA. The sample table holds around 120,000 clones, of which approximately 88% were seen once. The top ten hold about 1.7% of the sample.

Separate from the roughly 650-subject first cohort, the validation cohort of roughly 120 subjects was the group to which the donors belonged. A note on this clone: Which antigen it targets is not known. No quality values exist for individual bases; no much larger clone is one base distant.

The chain couples TRBV4-1 to TRBJ2-7, with 8 central nucleotides matching TRBD2. Source material: PBMCs. This sequence was found in a man aged 18 to 30 in good health and CMV-seronegative. The CDR3 region has the sequence CASSQDSGLVPYEQYF. At the DNA level, the sequence is TGCGCCAGCAGCCAAGATTCGGGACTAGTTCCCTACGAGCAGTACTTC.